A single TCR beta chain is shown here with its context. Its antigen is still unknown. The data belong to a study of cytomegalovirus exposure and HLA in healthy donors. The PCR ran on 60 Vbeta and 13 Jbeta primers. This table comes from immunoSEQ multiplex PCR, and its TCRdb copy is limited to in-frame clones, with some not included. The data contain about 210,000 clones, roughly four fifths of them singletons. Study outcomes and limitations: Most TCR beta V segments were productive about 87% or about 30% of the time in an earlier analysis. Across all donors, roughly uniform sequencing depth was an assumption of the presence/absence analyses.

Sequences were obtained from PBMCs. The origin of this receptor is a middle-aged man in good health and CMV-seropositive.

The CDR3 reads CASGGGYTF. The CDR3 DNA follows: TGTGCCAGCGGAGGTGGCTACACCTTC. This chain connects TRBV7-3 to TRBJ1-2; D is unclear. The CDR3 totals 9 residues. Germline V gene data show CDR1 as SGHTA and CDR2 as FQGTGA. V lost 8 bases, J lost 7 bases, and 5 bases lay in between.